Below are 15 T cell receptor beta chains sequenced from a single sample in a study of blood T cell repertoires in COVID-19. Repertoires were generated with immunoSEQ multiplex PCR, while TCRdb's copy carries only in-frame clones and drops some. The table shows roughly 250,000 clones, with 75% to 95% occurring only once. Sequenced material: PBMCs or T cells enriched from blood (not recorded which). These receptors all come from a woman aged 18-29 years who had recovered from COVID-19.

In this sample, this clone turned up once. J is TRBJ1-1 and V is TRBV10-1, with a possible D match to TRBD1 (6 bases). This CDR3 comprises 15 residues. V lost 0 bases and J lost 4, with 12 bases in between. Per germline, CDR1 WNHNN and CDR2 SYGVQD (reference sequence). DNA of the CDR3: TGCGCCAGCAGTGAGTCTATAGGGGGTATCACTGAAGCTTTCTTT. Amino acid sequence: CASSESIGGITEAFF.

The chain couples TRBV10-3 to TRBJ1-5; D is perhaps TRBD1 (5 bases). From germline, CDR1 is ENHRY and CDR2 SYGVKD. The CDR3 is 15 amino acids. The germline V and J ends were trimmed by 10 bases and 2 bases, with 18 bases remaining between them. The CDR3 loop reads CATRGGEAGNQPQHF. DNA of the CDR3: TGTGCCACGCGGGGGGGAGAGGCTGGCAATCAGCCCCAGCATTTT.

This clone was picked up one time. The genes are TRBV7-2 and TRBJ2-7; TRBD2 aligns across 10 bases. Looked up from germline, CDR1 is SGHTA and CDR2 is FQGNSA. The CDR3 length is 17 residues. V dropped 0 bases and J dropped 1; count of bases not matched to a gene: 6. The CDR3: CASSLAHGSGGSYEQYF. CDR3 nucleotide sequence: TGTGCCAGCAGCTTAGCGCATGGTAGCGGGGGGTCCTACGAGCAGTACTTC.

This clone was seen at least ten times. V usage is TRBV9 and J usage is TRBJ2-7, with 13 nucleotides matching TRBD2. This CDR3 spans 17 amino acids. The germline V gene encodes CDR1 SGDLS and CDR2 YYNGEE. J gave up 2 bases and V 0 bases, and 5 bases lay outside the gene matches. CDR3 loop: CASSVGDGLAGAYEQYF. The DNA for the CDR3 is TGTGCCAGCAGCGTAGGTGACGGACTAGCGGGAGCCTACGAGCAGTACTTC. Full variable domain (rest looked up from reference TRBV9 and TRBJ2-7): DSGVTQTPKHLITATGQRVTLRCSPRSGDLSVYWYQQSLDQGLQFLIQYYNGEERAKGNILERFSAQQFPDLHSELNLSSLELGDSALYFCASSVGDGLAGAYEQYFGPGTRLTVT.

The chain recombines TRBV7-2 with TRBJ1-2; 8 bases are a match to TRBD1. The CDR3 runs to 15 residues. Trimming cost V 4 bases and J 5 bases; bases outside gene matches: 9. CDR1 and CDR2 from the germline V gene are SGHTA and FQGNSA. The CDR3 loop is CASSSPWTGRYGYTF. DNA of the CDR3: TGTGCCAGCAGCTCCCCATGGACAGGGAGGTATGGCTACACCTTC.

This chain joins TRBV19 and TRBJ1-2, with 8 bases that match TRBD1. CDR1 LNHDA and CDR2 SQIVND come from the germline V gene (reference sequence). V shed 2 bases, J shed 4 bases, and the junction held 6 bases outside the gene matches. The CDR3 is 15 residues long. The CDR3 protein is CASSISGGVVYGYTF. The CDR3 DNA sequence: TGTGCCAGTAGTATATCAGGGGGCGTCGTCTATGGCTACACCTTC.

This chain uses TRBV7-9 with TRBJ2-3; D is possibly TRBD2 (7 bases). This CDR3 has 15 residues. Germline V gives CDR1 SEHNR, CDR2 FQNEAQ (reference sequence). V gave up 3 bases and J gave up 2 bases, with 12 bases separating them. CDR3 coding DNA: TGTGCCAGCAGCTTCGGGGGGCCCTCCACAGATACGCAGTATTTT. Translation: CASSFGGPSTDTQYF.

This clone was counted a few times. The chain recombines TRBV5-1 with TRBJ2-1, with TRBD1 matching 10 bases. Germline trimming cut 2 bases from V and 6 bases from J; bases unmatched to any gene: 8. Germline V gives CDR1 SGHRS, CDR2 YFSETQ. This CDR3 is 16 amino acids long. The chain's CDR3 is CASSFGGTGVSNEQFF. The CDR3 DNA follows: TGCGCCAGCAGCTTTGGCGGGACAGGGGTTTCCAATGAGCAGTTCTTC.

The gene calls are TRBV18 and TRBJ2-2; D remains unclear. The CDR3 length is 15 residues. From germline, CDR1 is KGHSH and CDR2 LQKENI. Trimming removed 2 bases from V and 0 bases from J, with 7 bases in between. In DNA, the CDR3 is TGTGCCAGCTCACCAGACCTAGCGAACACCGGGGAGCTGTTTTTT. It encodes CASSPDLANTGELFF.

This chain connects TRBV11-1 to TRBJ2-1; the match to TRBD2 covers 13 bases. The germline gives CDR1 SGHAT, CDR2 FQDESV (reference sequence). Trimming cost V 1 base and J 8 bases; bases outside gene matches: 2. This CDR3 comprises 15 residues. The CDR3 here is CASSLGLAGGHEQFF. Written as DNA, the CDR3 is TGTGCCAGCAGCTTAGGACTAGCGGGGGGTCATGAGCAGTTCTTC.

The chain couples TRBV4-1 to TRBJ1-5; D gene ambiguous. Trimming pared 1 base from V and 5 bases from J, leaving 6 bases between. The V gene's germline CDR1 is MGHRA and CDR2 YSYEKL. There are 13 residues in the CDR3. In nucleotides, the CDR3 is TGCGCCAGCAGCCAAGTCCTCGATCAGCCCCAGCATTTT. Amino acids: CASSQVLDQPQHF.

The gene calls are TRBV11-3 and TRBJ2-2; 9 bases are shared with TRBD1. The V gene end was trimmed by 5 bases and the J gene end by 5 bases; junction bases not matched to a gene: 6. The CDR3 is made up of 15 amino acids. Germline CDR1 and CDR2: SGHNT and YENEEA. This chain's CDR3 is CASSLSGTGTGELFF. CDR3 in DNA: TGTGCCAGCAGCCTCTCCGGGACAGGGACCGGGGAGCTGTTTTTT.

The chain's CDR3 is CASSQDTGLAGYEQYF. CDR3 coding DNA: TGTGCCAGCAGCCAAGACACGGGACTAGCGGGCTACGAGCAGTACTTC. The J gene is TRBJ2-7, the V gene TRBV4-2, with TRBD2 matching 12 bases. CDR3 size: 16 residues. Losses at the gene ends were 0 bases for V and 3 bases for J; bases not matched to a gene: 3. Per the germline V gene, CDR1 is LGHNA and CDR2 is YNFKEQ.

This clone was seen only once. This rearrangement joins TRBV5-8 to TRBJ1-2, with 7 bases lining up with TRBD1. Germline V gene data show CDR1 as SGHTS and CDR2 as YDEGEE. The trim removed 0 bases at V and 7 bases at J, leaving 0 bases unmatched. The CDR3 spans 12 residues. CDR3 amino acids: CASSLDRGGYTF. As DNA, the CDR3 is TGTGCCAGCAGCTTGGACAGGGGTGGCTACACCTTC.

CDR3 DNA: TGTGCCAGCAGCCAAGACCGGGGTCGCGGCGCCTACAATGAGCAGTTCTTC. Amino acids: CASSQDRGRGAYNEQFF. The chain couples TRBV3-1 (or the pseudogene TRBV3-2) to TRBJ2-1; D is possibly TRBD2 (5 bases). V was cut by 0 bases and J by 2 bases, with 14 bases left in between. The CDR3 is made up of 17 amino acids. Germline V gives CDR1 LGHDT, CDR2 YNNKEL (reference sequence).